The clone carrying this TCR beta chain has only a few counts. The Seattle patients joined while their infection was active and were tracked longitudinally afterward. The data are from a study of blood T cell repertoires in COVID-19. Across the study: Sites in the United States, Italy and Spain provided acute and convalescent COVID-19 samples. From T cells, B-cell-depleted T cells, or PBMCs came the material, which was cDNA or gDNA.

The assay was immunoSEQ multiplex PCR, and TCRdb's table has in-frame clones only and misses some. The table has 250,000 or so clones, about nine tenths seen once; the top ten hold around 0.86%. The clonotype was recovered from a man aged 25 to 40 with COVID-19, enrolled during active disease. Sequencing was done on a sample of peripheral blood.

The CDR3 loop is CASSHDIRDRGHPYEQYF. The CDR3 DNA reads TGCGCCAGCAGCCATGATATAAGGGACAGGGGGCATCCCTACGAGCAGTACTTC. V is TRBV4-1 and J is TRBJ2-7, with TRBD1 matching 12 bases. CDR3 length: 18 amino acids. J was trimmed by 2 bases and V by 3 bases; bases with no gene match: 11. Germline assignment: CDR1 MGHRA and CDR2 YSYEKL.